A selection of T cell receptor beta chains follows, all from one sample in a study of T cell repertoires in cytomegalovirus infection. TCRdb re-called the reads with MiXCR, one entry per CDR3 protein. The sample has over 450,000 distinct CDR3 sequences; around 11% are singletons. Sequencing used PBMCs. The receptor set was obtained from a human donor in good health (CMV status not recorded). Some clones in this sample may be carry-over from other donors' samples. Both conserved end residues are part of each CDR3. A D gene is named only where the DNA matches it firmly. Size is omitted from some rows. Given values are once, few, many or a class for expanded clones.

V gene	D gene	clone size	J gene	CDR3 protein	CDR3 DNA
TRBV7-2	-	many	TRBJ1-5	CASSLSKFRPQHF	TGTGCCAGCAGCTTATCTAAATTTAGGCCCCAGCATTTT
TRBV7-2	-	many	TRBJ1-1	CASSSHAFEAFF	TGTGCCAGCAGCTCCCACGCCTTCGAGGCTTTCTTT
TRBV28	-	-	TRBJ2-1	CTSSPTRGGGNEQFF	TGTACCAGCAGCCCCACTAGAGGTGGAGGCAATGAGCAGTTCTTC
TRBV6-1	-	-	TRBJ2-5	CASTPGRGQETQYF	TGTGCCAGCACTCCTGGACGGGGCCAAGAGACCCAGTACTTC
TRBV2	TRBD2	many	TRBJ2-5	CASRPGLAGDQETQYF	TGTGCCAGCAGACCGGGACTAGCGGGAGACCAAGAGACCCAGTACTTC
TRBV5-4	-	-	TRBJ2-7	CASSSLTGKRGEQYF	TGTGCCAGCAGCTCACTGACAGGCAAAAGAGGCGAGCAGTACTTC
TRBV6-8	TRBD1	few	TRBJ2-2	CASSYTHRGTGELFF	TGTGCCAGCAGTTACACCCACAGGGGAACCGGGGAGCTGTTTTTT
TRBV25-1	-	many	TRBJ1-1	CASRGGGNTEAFF	TGTGCCAGCCGGGGGGGCGGGAACACTGAAGCTTTCTTT
TRBV7-9	TRBD2	many	TRBJ2-1	CASSYPQGLAEFF	TGTGCCAGCAGCTACCCACAGGGACTAGCGGAGTTCTTC
TRBV10-3	-	-	TRBJ2-6	CAISEVGSAANVLTF	TGTGCCATCAGTGAGGTGGGCTCTGCGGCCAACGTCCTGACTTTC
TRBV11-2	-	-	TRBJ1-5	CASSLAVSQPQHF	TGTGCCAGCAGCTTAGCGGTGAGCCAGCCCCAGCATTTT
TRBV7-3	TRBD2	many	TRBJ2-1	CASSPPGSVAGGIGVDEQFF	TGTGCCAGCAGCCCCCCGGGCTCGGTAGCGGGAGGGATCGGGGTAGATGAGCAGTTCTTC
TRBV18	TRBD1	many	TRBJ2-7	CASSQGAFTYEQYF	TGTGCCAGCTCACAGGGGGCATTCACCTACGAGCAGTACTTC
TRBV19	TRBD1	many	TRBJ1-5	CASSISPGTGSNQPQHF	TGTGCCAGTAGTATAAGTCCAGGGACAGGCTCCAATCAGCCCCAGCATTTT
TRBV29-1	-	many	TRBJ2-7	CSVEEGASYEQYF	TGCAGCGTTGAAGAAGGGGCGTCCTACGAGCAGTACTTC
TRBV20-1	-	few	TRBJ1-2	CSASVLGGNGYTF	TGCAGTGCTAGCGTGTTGGGGGGGAATGGCTACACCTTC